This T cell receptor beta chain was sequenced during a study of T cells in localized non-small cell lung cancer. Study-wide results and limits: Adjacent lung was found to contain a median approximately 60 of the top 100 tumor clones. It was uninvolved adjacent lung that showed the highest T cell clonality, exceeding tumor.

Clones were read by immunoSEQ multiplex PCR, and TCRdb kept only the in-frame ones, dropping some. The table records about 26,000 clones, approximately 90% of them present only once. With regard to this clone: Its specificity is unknown.

Germline-derived CDR1 and CDR2 are ENHRY and SYGVKD. With 4 bases clipped from V and 4 bases from J, the junction kept 11 bases outside the gene matches. CDR3 length: 17 amino acids. This specimen consisted of peripheral blood, obtained before any cancer treatment. This chain joins TRBV10-3 and TRBJ2-7; 12 bases fit TRBD1. This sequence was found in a female donor of 60 years or more with stage II squamous cell lung carcinoma. CDR3 protein: CAISGRDRGRGVYEQYF. The CDR3 DNA is TGTGCCATCAGTGGCCGGGACAGGGGGCGCGGGGTTTACGAGCAGTACTTC.